These 4 T cell receptor beta chains were sequenced from one sample in a study of regulatory T cells in long-lasting Graves disease. Indicated time point: newly diagnosed GD, antithyroid drugs for less than 3 months. Extracted PBMC RNA gave rise to the TCR library. Through Arm-PCR of CDR3 regions and iRepertoire HTBI primers, TCR beta libraries were built. TCRdb reprocessed the multiplex PCR reads via MiXCR and lists one record per CDR3 protein. Among around 420,000 distinct CDR3 sequences listed, 15% were seen once. These same data were also listed under a study on T cells in Graves' hyperthyroidism and ophthalmopathy.

The source was peripheral blood mononuclear cells (PBMCs), collected at new diagnosis, from a patient treated with antithyroid drugs. Receptors originate from a woman between 35 and 50 years old with Graves disease.

This clonotype was seen only a few times. The chain combines TRBV15 with TRBJ1-3; tentatively, D is TRBD1 (5 bases). Germline V gene sequence: CDR1 LNHNV, CDR2 YYDKDF (reference sequence). The CDR3 is made up of 13 amino acids. V was clipped by 0 bases and J by 12 bases, with 12 bases between them. CDR3 sequence: CATSRDGTPNIYF. The CDR3 region has the DNA TGTGCCACCAGCAGAGATGGGACTCCTAACATATATTTT.

This clonotype was observed at least ten times. The chain couples TRBV3-1 to TRBJ1-1; TRBD1 might be the D (5 bases). V lost 2 bases to trimming and J lost 0 bases, with 10 bases between them. The CDR3 contains 15 residues. CDR1 LGHDT and CDR2 YNNKEL come from the germline V gene (reference sequence). The CDR3: CASSQFGGMNTEAFF. The CDR3 DNA reads as TGTGCCAGCAGCCAATTTGGGGGGATGAACACTGAAGCTTTCTTT.

This clonotype was observed many times. The V and J genes are TRBV28 and TRBJ2-3; 8 bases map to TRBD1. The end of the DNA aligns better with TRBJ2-5, so the J call may be wrong. The germline gives CDR1 MDHEN, CDR2 SYDVKM. The CDR3 loop spans 16 amino acids. CDR3 protein: CASSSHTGGQQETQYF. In nucleotides, the CDR3 is TGTGCCAGCAGTTCTCACACAGGGGGTCAACAGGAGACCCAGTACTTC.

The J gene is TRBJ1-2, the V gene TRBV19; TRBD1 agrees at 8 bases. Per the germline V gene, CDR1 is LNHDA and CDR2 is SQIVND (reference sequence). The CDR3 totals 14 residues. J lost 6 bases, V lost 6 bases, and 9 bases had no gene match. CDR3 sequence (DNA): TGTGCCAGTAGCCCCCGCAGGGGGCCAAATGGCTACACCTTC. Encoded protein: CASSPRRGPNGYTF.